These 25 T cell receptor beta chains originate from one sample sequenced in a study of OX40 agonist ivuxolimab in advanced cancers. The table came from immunoSEQ multiplex PCR; TCRdb's copy has only in-frame clones and leaves some out. The data contain 94,000 or so clones, around 80% of them singletons. Source: CD4+ or CD8+ T cells sorted from blood, taken in a trial of the OX40 agonist ivuxolimab. These receptors were obtained from an adult with an advanced solid tumor such as melanoma, head and neck, liver or kidney cancer.

J is TRBJ2-3 and V is TRBV5-6; 9 bases match TRBD2. The V and J ends lost 0 bases and 3 bases, in that order; junction bases with no gene match: 5. CDR1 and CDR2 from the germline V gene are SGHDT and YYEEEE. The CDR3 has 16 residues. CDR3 nucleotide sequence: TGTGCCAGCAGCTTGGCCCCGACTAGCGGAACAGATACGCAGTATTTT. Protein sequence: CASSLAPTSGTDTQYF.

The J gene is TRBJ2-1, the V gene TRBV11-2; 12 bases are shared with TRBD1. CDR1 SGHAT and CDR2 FQNNGV come from the germline V gene. The J segment lost 10 bases and the V segment lost 2 bases, leaving 9 bases of the junction unmatched. The CDR3 is 16 residues long. CDR3 loop: CASSLLPGTGGDEQFF. The CDR3 DNA sequence: TGTGCCAGCAGCTTACTACCCGGGACAGGGGGCGACGAGCAGTTCTTC.

The V and J genes are TRBV4-1 and TRBJ1-2; TRBD1 matches at 7 bases. There are 14 residues in the CDR3. V was clipped by 6 bases and J by 3 bases; unmatched bases: 7. Germline CDR1 and CDR2: MGHRA and YSYEKL. Here the CDR3 DNA reads TGCGCCAGCAGTCCCGGGACAGAGTACTATGGCTACACCTTC. This sequence encodes CASSPGTEYYGYTF.

This chain uses TRBV19 with TRBJ2-7; the D gene is possibly TRBD1 (6 bases). This CDR3 is built from 13 residues. Germline loops: CDR1 LNHDA, CDR2 SQIVND (reference sequence). Trimming removed 4 bases at V and 2 bases at J, with 9 bases between. The CDR3 sequence: CASSTDSPYEQYF. As DNA, the CDR3 is TGTGCCAGTAGTACGGACAGCCCCTACGAGCAGTACTTC. Using reference TRBV19 and TRBJ2-7 for the parts outside the CDR3, the full variable domain is DGGITQSPKYLFRKEGQNVTLSCEQNLNHDAMYWYRQDPGQGLRLIYYSQIVNDFQKGDIAEGYSVSREKKESFPLTVTSAQKNPTAFYLCASSTDSPYEQYFGPGTRLTVT.

The chain uses TRBV11-1 and TRBJ2-7; D is uncertain. Trimming took off 5 bases at V and 2 bases at J, with 13 bases between the two ends. The CDR3 loop spans 14 amino acids. Germline loops: CDR1 SGHAT, CDR2 FQDESV (reference sequence). The chain's CDR3 is CASSQRSPAYEQYF. DNA of the CDR3: TGTGCCAGCAGCCAACGAAGCCCTGCCTACGAGCAGTACTTC.

The V gene is TRBV6-6, the J gene TRBJ2-1; TRBD2 agrees at 15 bases. Germline V CDR1 and CDR2: MNHNY, SVGAGI (reference sequence). J gave up 4 bases and V 5 bases, and 3 bases lay outside the gene matches. The CDR3 is 16 amino acids. The CDR3 here is CASSRGLAGGYNEQFF. The CDR3 nucleotides are TGTGCCAGCAGTCGAGGACTAGCGGGGGGGTACAATGAGCAGTTCTTC.

V usage is TRBV6-5 and J usage is TRBJ2-7, with D tentatively TRBD1 (5 bases). V was clipped by 1 base and J by 3 bases, with 13 bases between them. Germline V lookup: CDR1 MNHEY, CDR2 SVGAGI. The CDR3 extends over 15 amino acids. DNA for the CDR3: TGTGCCAGCAGTTACTTGACAGCTATGGGCTACGAGCAGTACTTC. Translated: CASSYLTAMGYEQYF.

V usage is TRBV4-2 and J usage is TRBJ1-1, with D hard to call. The CDR3 is 12 amino acids. In germline, CDR1 is LGHNA, CDR2 YNFKEQ. V lost 6 bases and J lost 0, with 5 bases in between. The CDR3 DNA is TGTGCCAGCAGTTACATGAACACTGAAGCTTTCTTT. It translates to CASSYMNTEAFF.

The J gene is TRBJ2-2, the V gene TRBV6-5; 13 positions match TRBD2. The trim removed 6 bases at V and 6 bases at J, leaving 4 bases unmatched. Per the germline V gene, CDR1 is MNHEY and CDR2 is SVGAGI. The CDR3 covers 15 residues. CDR3 amino acids: CASSTTSGRSGELFF. The CDR3, as DNA: TGTGCCAGCAGCACGACTAGCGGGAGGTCCGGGGAGCTGTTTTTT.

In regard to this clone: Other DNA variants within this sample encode the same CDR3. This rearrangement joins TRBV5-1 to TRBJ2-5; D is unresolved. CDR3 size: 12 residues. CDR1 SGHRS and CDR2 YFSETQ come from the germline V gene. With 0 bases removed from V and 5 bases from J, the gap between germline ends came to 5 bases. The CDR3 spells CASSLAGETQYF. CDR3 sequence (DNA): TGCGCCAGCAGCTTGGCCGGGGAGACCCAGTACTTC.

The rearrangement joins TRBV18 to TRBJ2-3; D unresolved. This CDR3 has 13 residues. The germline CDR1 and CDR2 sequences are KGHSH and LQKENI. Trimming cost V 2 bases and J 6 bases, with 9 bases left between them. CDR3 residues: CASSPTQQDTQYF. The CDR3 nucleotides are TGTGCCAGCTCACCAACACAGCAGGATACGCAGTATTTT.

The rearrangement joins TRBV19 to TRBJ1-2; D not resolved. The length of the CDR3 is 15 residues. CDR1 and CDR2 (germline): LNHDA, SQIVND (reference sequence). V was pared by 5 bases and J by 2 bases, with 15 bases between. CDR3 DNA sequence: TGTGCCAGTAGTGTGACAACCTCCCGAAACTATGGCTACACCTTC. Its protein is CASSVTTSRNYGYTF.

As regards this clone: One end of the junction does not line up with germline, which may come from a read error. The chain couples TRBV6-1 to TRBJ2-7; 10 bases align to TRBD2. Looked up from germline, CDR1 is MNHNS and CDR2 is SASEGT. This CDR3 is built from 11 residues. DNA of the CDR3: TGCGGCCGGACTAGCGGTTACGAGCAGTACTTC. The encoded protein is CGRTSGYEQYF.

The V and J genes are TRBV7-9 and TRBJ2-3; D is perhaps TRBD2 (6 bases). The CDR3 totals 13 residues. Trimming removed 8 bases from V and 2 bases from J, with 11 bases in between. Per germline, CDR1 SEHNR and CDR2 FQNEAQ (reference sequence). The CDR3 sequence is CASVGGNTDTQYF. CDR3 DNA sequence: TGTGCCAGCGTCGGCGGGAACACAGATACGCAGTATTTT.

This clone has at least ten counts. The rearrangement uses TRBV9 and TRBJ2-3; 8 bases fit TRBD2. The CDR3 is 15 residues long. Germline loops: CDR1 SGDLS, CDR2 YYNGEE. V shed 3 bases and J 2 bases; nucleotides not matched to a gene: 5. CDR3 amino acids: CASSGAGAPTDTQYF. For the CDR3, the DNA is TGTGCCAGCAGCGGAGCGGGAGCCCCCACAGATACGCAGTATTTT.

The V and J genes are TRBV6-1 and TRBJ1-1, with D perhaps matching TRBD1 (6 bases). Germline V lookup: CDR1 MNHNS, CDR2 SASEGT. The CDR3 spans 14 residues. Trimming cost V 6 bases and J 0 bases, with 11 bases left between them. CDR3 DNA sequence: TGTGCCAGCAGGTTACAGGGATTGAACACTGAAGCTTTCTTT. Encoded protein: CASRLQGLNTEAFF.

This chain uses TRBV2 with TRBJ2-7; D possibly corresponds to TRBD2 (5 bases). The CDR3 contains 14 residues. Per germline, CDR1 SNHLY and CDR2 FYNNEI. V was pared by 4 bases and J by 2 bases, with 12 bases between. CDR3 in DNA: TGTGCCAGCAGTGGGTCGGGGTTCCCCTACGAGCAGTACTTC. It is translated as CASSGSGFPYEQYF. The complete variable domain, with remaining parts taken from reference TRBV2 and TRBJ2-7, reads EPEVTQTPSHQVTQMGQEVILRCVPISNHLYFYWYRQILGQKVEFLVSFYNNEISEKSEIFDDQFSVERPDGSNFTLKIRSTKLEDSAMYFCASSGSGFPYEQYFGPGTRLTVT.

This chain connects TRBV9 to TRBJ2-1; D may be TRBD2 (6 bases). There are 12 residues in the CDR3. V lost 7 bases and J lost 5, with 10 bases in between. Germline V gene data show CDR1 as SGDLS and CDR2 as YYNGEE. The CDR3 DNA follows: TGTGCCAGCGGGAGGACCGACAATGAGCAGTTCTTC. Its translation is CASGRTDNEQFF. The entire variable domain, with the rest obtained from reference TRBV9 and TRBJ2-1, is as follows: DSGVTQTPKHLITATGQRVTLRCSPRSGDLSVYWYQQSLDQGLQFLIQYYNGEERAKGNILERFSAQQFPDLHSELNLSSLELGDSALYFCASGRTDNEQFFGPGTRLTVL.

This rearrangement joins TRBV5-1 to TRBJ1-3; tentative D call: TRBD1 (6 bases). The CDR3 covers 16 residues. Germline assignment: CDR1 SGHRS and CDR2 YFSETQ. Trimming removed 7 bases at V and 1 base at J, with 18 bases between. CDR3 amino acids: CASGRGTGESGNTIYF. CDR3 coding DNA: TGCGCCAGCGGGAGGGGGACCGGGGAATCTGGAAACACCATATATTTT.

This chain joins TRBV27 and TRBJ2-3, with D perhaps matching TRBD2 (6 bases). Per germline, CDR1 MNHEY and CDR2 SMNVEV (reference sequence). V lost 2 bases and J 14 bases, leaving 17 bases between the germline ends. This CDR3 comprises 13 residues. CDR3 sequence (DNA): TGTGCCAGCAGTTTAAGGGCCCGACTAGATCCGTATTTT. Its translation is CASSLRARLDPYF.

The chain is built from TRBV5-4 and TRBJ1-1; perhaps TRBD1 as D (6 bases). The CDR3 spans 14 residues. Germline CDR1 SGHNT, CDR2 YYREEE (reference sequence). V was pared by 4 bases and J by 11 bases, with 21 bases between. DNA of the CDR3: TGTGCCAGCAGCCAAAACGGGGTTCCAGGGGAGGCTTTCTTT. This encodes CASSQNGVPGEAFF.

This chain joins TRBV30 and TRBJ2-3; the D is unclear. Germline values: CDR1 GTSNPN, CDR2 SVGIG (reference sequence). The V end was cut by 5 bases, the J end by 4 bases, with 10 bases between. This CDR3 is built from 12 residues. CDR3 amino acids: CAWGSRADTQYF. The CDR3 DNA is TGTGCCTGGGGTTCGAGAGCAGATACGCAGTATTTT.

This clone was counted a single time. The V gene is TRBV6-5, the J gene TRBJ2-7; TRBD1 might be the D (6 bases). Germline V gene data show CDR1 as MNHEY and CDR2 as SVGAGI. The CDR3 spans 15 residues. Trimming shortened V by 1 base and J by 5 bases, and 15 bases separated the two germline ends. This CDR3 is CASSYFRPGVHEQYF. The CDR3 nucleotides read TGTGCCAGCAGTTACTTTAGGCCAGGGGTCCACGAGCAGTACTTC.

The rearrangement joins TRBV4-1 to TRBJ2-6; a possible D gene is TRBD1 (6 bases). CDR1 MGHRA and CDR2 YSYEKL come from the germline V gene. CDR3 length: 17 residues. Trimming left V 0 bases short and J 0 bases short, with 9 bases between. CDR3: CASSQDGQLSGANVLTF. In DNA form, the CDR3 reads TGCGCCAGCAGCCAAGATGGACAGCTCTCTGGGGCCAACGTCCTGACTTTC.

The CDR3 DNA is TGCGCCAGCAGCCACCCCCCCACGGGGGGACCGGGGGAGCAGTACTTC. Translation gives CASSHPPTGGPGEQYF. The chain links TRBV4-1 to TRBJ2-5; TRBD2 matches at 7 bases. V lost 3 bases and J lost 11; bases outside the gene matches: 18. The CDR3 is 16 residues long. In germline, CDR1 is MGHRA, CDR2 YSYEKL.